This T cell receptor (beta chain) was profiled in a study of shared clonotypes between healthy human individuals. Study-level background: Researchers drew samples from a couple of women and three men aged 18 to 49. Study results and caveats: Apart from blood, nothing was sampled; tissue repertoires likely differ.

The CDR3 contains 17 residues. J lost 3 bases, V lost 5 bases, and 11 bases had no gene match. Germline V lookup: CDR1 SGHVS, CDR2 FQNEAQ. Regarding this clone: What it binds is unknown.

Unsorted PBMC contributed about 270 ng DNA, 30,000 to 35,000 T cell genomes, to each replicate PCR. Using immunoSEQ multiplex PCR, the repertoire was profiled, and TCRdb retains in-frame clones only, with some absent. Of about 560,000 clones detected, roughly 79% appear once; the ten largest clones hold around 13%. The healthy adult donors were HIV-negative and reported no recent acute infections or vaccinations. This sequence originates from a woman aged 35 to 49 in good health. Some clones in this sample may be carry-over from other donors' samples. Material for sequencing was PBMCs. The chain uses TRBV7-8 and TRBJ2-3; 10 nucleotides match TRBD2. Here the CDR3 reads CASSPRGTSALTDTQYF. In nucleotides, the CDR3 is TGTGCCAGCAGCCCTAGGGGGACTAGCGCCCTGACAGATACGCAGTATTTT.